This paragraph reports one TCR beta chain. What it binds is not known. PCR was performed using 60 Vbeta and 13 Jbeta primers. Data came from immunoSEQ multiplex PCR; TCRdb stores just in-frame clones and leaves some out. Of about 80,000 clones listed, around 82% were seen once; the top ten hold about 3.5%. The data stem from a study of cytomegalovirus exposure and HLA in healthy donors. Overall study: Ancestry clustering placed about four fifths of several hundred genotyped donors in the Caucasian-associated cluster.

It was healthy bone marrow donors who served as donors. Overall study findings and caveats: Further analysis was carried out later, and it showed several of the most significant clusters appearing linked to common viral pathogens.

This clonotype originated in a man aged 50 or older in good health and CMV-seronegative. Sample: PBMCs.

The CDR3 reads CASSLGTGDLYGYTF. Here the CDR3 DNA reads TGCGCCAGCAGCCTCGGGACAGGGGACCTCTATGGCTACACCTTC. This sequence joins TRBV4-1 and TRBJ1-2; TRBD1 matches at 10 bases. CDR1 and CDR2 from the germline V gene are MGHRA and YSYEKL. V shed 4 bases and J 4 bases; nucleotides not matched to a gene: 6. This CDR3 has 15 residues.